The 27 T cell receptor beta chains below come from one sample, sequenced in a study of regulatory T cells in long-lasting Graves disease. The sample's time point: persistent/refractory GD, antithyroid drugs over 5 years with positive TRAb. The TCR library was prepared using RNA isolated from PBMCs. Investigators prepared the TCR beta libraries by applying iRepertoire HTBI primers and Arm-PCR of CDR3 regions. TCRdb re-called the multiplex PCR reads with MiXCR, one entry per CDR3 protein. The table has almost 350,000 distinct CDR3 sequences, about 19% seen once. Sequences were derived from peripheral blood mononuclear cells (PBMCs), sampled when the disease was refractory, from a patient treated with antithyroid drugs. The source is a female donor with Graves disease.

The chain joins TRBV7-2 to TRBJ2-2, with D perhaps assigned TRBD1 or TRBD2 (5 bases each). Germline loops: CDR1 SGHTA, CDR2 FQGNSA. CDR3 length equals 16 residues. V was shortened by 5 bases and J by 7 bases, with 20 bases between the two germline ends. The CDR3 bases are TGTGCCAGCAGCCGCCGGGGACGGTCCGAGGGCGGGGAGCTGTTTTTT. Its protein product is CASSRRGRSEGGELFF.

This clonotype was detected ten times or more. This chain uses TRBV28 with TRBJ2-7; 13 bases are shared with TRBD2. The trim removed 5 bases at V and 6 bases at J, leaving 22 bases unmatched. Looked up from germline, CDR1 is MDHEN and CDR2 is SYDVKM. The CDR3 covers 20 residues. CDR3 residues: CASSQDRPLRLAGGPSEQYF. CDR3 DNA: TGTGCCAGCAGTCAAGACCGACCGCTCCGACTAGCGGGAGGTCCCAGCGAGCAGTACTTC.

This clonotype has ten or more counts. The chain has TRBV11-2 and TRBJ2-7, with a weak D call TRBD2 (5 bases). The V gene's germline CDR1 is SGHAT and CDR2 FQNNGV. This CDR3 is 11 amino acids long. Deletions cut 7 bases from V and 8 bases from J, with 12 bases between. CDR3 region: CASTNRGKQYF. In DNA, the CDR3 is TGTGCCAGCACCAACCGGGGAAAGCAGTACTTC.

This clonotype occurred a few times. The genes are TRBV5-1 and TRBJ2-7; 8 bases fit TRBD1. In germline, CDR1 is SGHRS, CDR2 YFSETQ. Losses at the gene ends were 4 bases for V and 0 bases for J; bases not matched to a gene: 3. The CDR3 consists of 14 residues. The CDR3 region has the DNA TGCGCCAGCAGCAAGGGACAGGCCTCCTACGAGCAGTACTTC. It specifies CASSKGQASYEQYF.

Ten or more counts support this clonotype. CDR3 sequence reads: CASTGLLNYEQYF. The CDR3 DNA reads as TGTGCCAGCACGGGACTGCTTAATTACGAGCAGTACTTC. The J gene is TRBJ2-7, the V gene TRBV2, with D possibly being TRBD2 (6 bases). The CDR3 totals 13 residues. The germline CDR1 and CDR2 sequences are SNHLY and FYNNEI. V lost 7 bases to trimming and J lost 4 bases, with 14 bases between them.

The rearrangement links TRBV13 to TRBJ2-7, with D perhaps matching TRBD1 (7 bases). Trimming stripped 3 bases from V and 0 bases from J, with 12 bases between. In germline, CDR1 is PRHDT, CDR2 FYEKMQ (reference sequence). The CDR3 consists of 15 residues. In DNA, the CDR3 is TGTGCCAGCAGCTTGCGGGGACAGCCCTCCTACGAGCAGTACTTC. It codes for CASSLRGQPSYEQYF.

This clonotype occurred many times. The chain employs TRBV7-2 and TRBJ2-7, with D uncertain. The CDR3 contains 13 residues. Germline V gene data show CDR1 as SGHTA and CDR2 as FQGNSA. V was pared by 0 bases and J by 3 bases, with 6 bases between. For the CDR3, the DNA is TGTACCAGCAGCTTAGCGACGGGCTACGAGCAGTACTTC. Translating it yields CTSSLATGYEQYF.

There are many counts of this clonotype. The genes are TRBV6-5 and TRBJ2-7; D is perhaps TRBD1 or TRBD2 (5 bases each). With 0 bases removed from V and 1 base from J, the gap between germline ends came to 7 bases. This CDR3 has 14 residues. Germline V gene lookup returns CDR1 MNHEY and CDR2 SVGAGI. CDR3 protein: CASSYSGESYEQYF. The CDR3 coding sequence is TGTGCCAGCAGTTACTCGGGGGAGTCCTACGAGCAGTACTTC.

As regards this clonotype: The final CDR3 position lacks the conserved phenylalanine or tryptophan, pointing to a likely read error. The chain employs TRBV3-1 and TRBJ2-7; D remains unclear. This CDR3 spans 13 amino acids. V was trimmed by 1 base and J by 7 bases, leaving 11 bases between them. Looked up from germline, CDR1 is LGHDT and CDR2 is YNNKEL (reference sequence). CDR3 protein: CASSQAVGTEQYL. The CDR3 DNA reads as TGTGCCAGCAGCCAAGCTGTGGGAACAGAGCAGTACCTC.

In the case of this clonotype: At one end, the junction sequence differs from germline, possibly due to a read error. The chain combines TRBV7-8 with TRBJ1-4; 9 bases match TRBD1. CDR1 and CDR2 (germline): SGHVS, FQNEAQ. This CDR3 is 16 amino acids long. The CDR3 DNA reads as TGTGCCAGCAGCTCAAGGGGGGGACAGGGATCCTACAAACCGTTTTTT. Protein: CASSSRGGQGSYKPFF.

This clonotype has at least ten counts. The chain couples TRBV19 to TRBJ1-2; 8 nucleotides line up with TRBD1. This CDR3 region has 15 residues. After removal of 8 bases from V and 2 bases from J, the junction contained 10 bases not matched to a gene. Germline CDR1 reads LNHDA; CDR2 reads SQIVND (reference sequence). CDR3 sequence reads: CASHLGGQGNYGYTF. Here the CDR3 DNA reads TGTGCCAGTCATCTGGGTGGACAGGGCAACTATGGCTACACCTTC.

The gene calls are TRBV20-1 and TRBJ2-3; TRBD2 aligns across 13 bases. Germline lookup yields CDR1 DFQATT and CDR2 SNEGSKA (reference sequence). CDR3 length: 16 amino acids. V gave up 5 bases and J gave up 3 bases; unmatched junction bases: 8. The CDR3 region has the DNA TGCAGTGCTGGGCGAACTAGCGGGGGGGCAACAGATACGCAGTATTTT. It codes for CSAGRTSGGATDTQYF.

This clonotype was detected ten times or more. This rearrangement joins TRBV29-1 to TRBJ2-5; D may be TRBD1 or TRBD2 (7 bases each). The V gene's germline CDR1 is SQVTM and CDR2 ANQGSEA. V was clipped by 3 bases and J by 4 bases, with 15 bases between them. The CDR3 contains 14 residues. The CDR3 protein is CSVDGGGGGETQYF. The CDR3 nucleotides read TGCAGCGTTGACGGGGGAGGGGGCGGAGAGACCCAGTACTTC.

This chain connects TRBV5-1 to TRBJ1-2, with TRBD1 as a possible D gene (6 bases). The CDR3 runs to 16 residues. Looked up from germline, CDR1 is SGHRS and CDR2 is YFSETQ. V was trimmed by 0 bases and J by 3 bases, leaving 15 bases between them. The CDR3 sequence is CASSLGVWGPDYGYTF. The CDR3 nucleotides are TGCGCCAGCAGCTTGGGGGTTTGGGGGCCGGACTATGGCTACACCTTC.

Concerning this clonotype: A much more abundant neighbour one base away suggests this may be a read error. The chain carries TRBV20-1 and TRBJ2-5, with D perhaps TRBD2 (6 bases). The CDR3 totals 15 residues. CDR1 is DFQATT, CDR2 SNEGSKA, per germline (reference sequence). DNA for the CDR3: TGCAGTGTTAGAGATGGGGCTAGCGCAATAGAGACCCAGTACTTC. It codes for CSVRDGASAIETQYF.

At least ten counts were recorded for this clonotype. DNA for the CDR3: TGCGCCAGCAGCTTGGACAGAAACATGTATGGCTACACCTTC. Its translation is CASSLDRNMYGYTF. The rearrangement links TRBV5-1 to TRBJ1-2; unclear D gene. Germline CDR1 is SGHRS and CDR2 is YFSETQ. Trimming removed 0 bases from V and 5 bases from J, with 11 bases in between. This CDR3 spans 14 amino acids.

The table lists this clonotype with a few counts. V is TRBV19 and J is TRBJ2-5; perhaps TRBD2 as D (5 bases). Germline V gives CDR1 LNHDA, CDR2 SQIVND (reference sequence). This CDR3 is built from 15 residues. The V and J ends lost 5 bases and 4 bases respectively, with 17 bases between them. CDR3 sequence reads: CASSPRVGGGETQYF. The CDR3 DNA is TGTGCCAGTAGTCCTAGGGTAGGAGGTGGAGAGACCCAGTACTTC.

The rearrangement links TRBV3-1 to TRBJ1-3; D might be TRBD1 (5 bases). The CDR3 runs to 15 residues. With 1 base removed from V and 7 bases from J, the gap between germline ends came to 14 bases. The germline V gene has CDR1 LGHDT and CDR2 YNNKEL (reference sequence). The CDR3 DNA follows: TGTGCCAGCAGCCAAGGGGCCGGGGCGCGGAACACCATATATTTT. It is translated as CASSQGAGARNTIYF.

This clonotype was observed at least ten times. The V gene is TRBV6-1, the J gene TRBJ1-2; D is uncertain. Germline CDR1 and CDR2: MNHNS and SASEGT. The V end was cut by 6 bases, the J end by 7 bases, with 21 bases between. The CDR3 contains 15 residues. CDR3 DNA: TGTGCCAGCAGGCCAAGCACATGGGTCCGGGGTGGCTACACCTTC. The encoded protein is CASRPSTWVRGGYTF.

This clonotype was recorded at least ten times. V usage is TRBV20-1 and J usage is TRBJ2-7, with 13 bases aligning to TRBD2. The V gene end was trimmed by 6 bases and the J gene end by 6 bases; junction bases not matched to a gene: 8. Germline V gene lookup returns CDR1 DFQATT and CDR2 SNEGSKA (reference sequence). The CDR3 contains 14 residues. This chain's CDR3 is CSAPTSGRQGEQYF. Here the CDR3 DNA reads TGCAGTGCCCCGACTAGCGGGAGGCAGGGCGAGCAGTACTTC.

The V gene is TRBV11-3, the J gene TRBJ2-2; D not certain. The CDR3 covers 13 residues. CDR1 SGHNT and CDR2 YENEEA come from the germline V gene. V lost 2 bases, J lost 5 bases, and 6 bases lay in between. The CDR3 is CASSLSMTGELFF. The DNA of the CDR3 is TGTGCCAGCAGCTTAAGTATGACCGGGGAGCTGTTTTTT.

The genes are TRBV29-1 and TRBJ2-7; TRBD2 is a possible D gene (5 bases). The CDR3 extends over 15 amino acids. The germline V and J ends were trimmed by 4 bases and 3 bases, with 19 bases remaining between them. The germline V gene encodes CDR1 SQVTM and CDR2 ANQGSEA. CDR3 in amino acids: CSVGEWTQKFYEQYF. As DNA, the CDR3 is TGCAGCGTTGGGGAGTGGACTCAAAAGTTCTACGAGCAGTACTTC.

This chain connects TRBV9 to TRBJ2-3; 15 nucleotides agree with TRBD2. Trimming at V came to 4 bases and at J to 8 bases, leaving 11 bases not matched to a gene. The CDR3 sequence is 17 residues long. CDR1 and CDR2 from the germline V gene are SGDLS and YYNGEE. The CDR3 nucleotides are TGTGCCAGCAGCCCAGGGACTAGCGGGAGGTCATCCGGTACGCAGTATTTT. Amino acid sequence: CASSPGTSGRSSGTQYF.

This clonotype appeared many times. The junction departs from germline at one end; a sequencing error may be responsible. The chain employs TRBV18 and TRBJ2-2, with no clear D. This CDR3 region has 12 residues. CDR1 and CDR2 (germline): KGHSH, LQKENI. The CDR3 here is CASSPTTGELFF. The CDR3 DNA reads as TGCGCCAGCAGTCCCACCACCGGGGAGCTGTTTTTT.

This clonotype showed up just a few times. V is TRBV18 and J is TRBJ2-7, with D perhaps matching TRBD2 (5 bases). Germline assignment: CDR1 KGHSH and CDR2 LQKENI. The CDR3 contains 13 residues. Trimming stripped 2 bases from V and 5 bases from J, with 10 bases between. CDR3 sequence: CASSPGLFDEQYF. CDR3 nucleotide sequence: TGTGCCAGCTCACCAGGACTTTTTGACGAGCAGTACTTC.

This clonotype has ten or more counts. This chain links TRBV12-3 or TRBV12-4 with TRBJ1-2; no clear D. The CDR3 extends over 12 amino acids. The V end lost 5 bases, the J end lost 6 bases, and 10 bases lay between the germline ends. The CDR3 region has the DNA TGTGCCAGCAGTAACGACCTCCATGGCTACACCTTC. Residues: CASSNDLHGYTF.

This clonotype occurred a few times. The rearrangement links TRBV3-1 to TRBJ1-1; D gene unclear. Trimming stripped 3 bases from V and 4 bases from J, with 15 bases between. The CDR3 has 15 amino acids. Germline V gives CDR1 LGHDT, CDR2 YNNKEL (reference sequence). The CDR3 loop reads CASSHTDGRVTEAFF. The CDR3 DNA sequence: TGTGCCAGCAGCCATACCGACGGAAGGGTCACTGAAGCTTTCTTT.